A selection of T cell receptor beta chains follows, all from one sample in a study of cytomegalovirus exposure and HLA in healthy donors. Assay used: immunoSEQ multiplex PCR; TCRdb lists only in-frame clones, some missing. The sample holds roughly 190,000 clones, about 9.4% seen once. Material: PBMCs. These receptor sequences come from a woman aged 30 to 39 in good health and CMV-seropositive. Each CDR3 is given with its conserved first and last residue. D genes are given only for firm matches. Clone size appears in some rows only: once, few, many, or a class for an expanded clone.

CDR3 protein	CDR3 DNA	V gene	clone size	J gene	D gene
CASILGLAGSIYNEQFF	TGTGCCAGCATCCTCGGACTAGCGGGATCGATTTACAATGAGCAGTTCTTC	TRBV5-8	few	TRBJ2-1	TRBD2
CAISPGLAGGISGANVLTF	TGTGCCATCAGTCCGGGACTAGCGGGAGGTATCTCTGGGGCCAACGTCCTGACTTTC	TRBV10-3	few	TRBJ2-6	TRBD2
CASSLFEGGAETQYF	TGCGCCAGCAGCTTGTTCGAGGGAGGGGCAGAGACCCAGTACTTC	TRBV5-1	few	TRBJ2-5	TRBD2
CAWSNGGARETQYF	TGTGCCTGGAGTAACGGAGGGGCTAGGGAGACCCAGTACTTC	TRBV30	-	TRBJ2-5	-
CASSTGLAGRLEQYF	TGTGCCAGTAGTACGGGACTAGCGGGGAGGCTCGAGCAGTACTTC	TRBV19	few	TRBJ2-7	TRBD2
CASSAQLSNQPQHF	TGTGCCAGCAGTGCACAGCTTAGCAATCAGCCCCAGCATTTT	TRBV2	-	TRBJ1-5	-
CASSVDGSSGNTIYF	TGTGCCAGCAGCGTAGATGGGAGCTCTGGAAACACCATATATTTT	TRBV2	few	TRBJ1-3	-
CAWTKAGTGVGGETQYF	TGTGCCTGGACCAAAGCCGGGACAGGGGTTGGGGGAGAGACCCAGTACTTC	TRBV30	-	TRBJ2-5	TRBD1
CASSYSGTGGTEAFF	TGTGCCAGCAGTTACTCAGGGACAGGGGGCACTGAAGCTTTCTTT	TRBV6-5	-	TRBJ1-1	TRBD1
CASKRLAGWDETQYF	TGCGCCAGCAAACGCCTAGCGGGATGGGATGAGACCCAGTACTTC	TRBV4-1	few	TRBJ2-5	TRBD2
CASGRTSGAQETQYF	TGTGCCAGCGGAAGGACTAGCGGGGCTCAGGAGACCCAGTACTTC	TRBV5-4	few	TRBJ2-5	TRBD2
CASSQTSGMYEQYF	TGTGCCAGCAGCCAGACTAGCGGGATGTACGAGCAGTACTTC	TRBV5-6	-	TRBJ2-7	TRBD2
CASSQGRGTYNEQFF	TGCGCCAGCAGCCAAGGGCGCGGGACGTACAATGAGCAGTTCTTC	TRBV4-1	-	TRBJ2-1	-
CASSQGQAYEQYF	TGTGCCAGCAGCCAAGGACAGGCGTACGAGCAGTACTTC	TRBV14	few	TRBJ2-7	-
CASSPDQGSEQYF	TGTGCCAGCTCACCGGACCAGGGTAGCGAGCAGTACTTC	TRBV18	few	TRBJ2-7	-
CASSLTGTPNQPQHF	TGTGCCAGCAGCTTAACCGGGACACCGAATCAGCCCCAGCATTTT	TRBV7-2	-	TRBJ1-5	-
CASSSLAGAGDTQYF	TGTGCCAGCAGCTCGCTAGCGGGGGCGGGAGATACGCAGTATTTT	TRBV13	few	TRBJ2-3	TRBD2
CASSIRAGIGNTQYF	TGTGCCAGTAGTATTAGAGCGGGGATTGGAAATACGCAGTATTTT	TRBV19	few	TRBJ2-3	TRBD2
CASSLTASGANVLTF	TGCGCCAGCAGCCTCACAGCCTCTGGGGCCAACGTCCTGACTTTC	TRBV5-1	few	TRBJ2-6	-
CASSWWSRDEQYF	TGTGCCAGCAGCTGGTGGTCCAGGGACGAGCAGTACTTC	TRBV27	-	TRBJ2-7	-
CASSPPPGQPNTEAFF	TGTGCCAGCAGCCCCCCCCCGGGACAGCCCAACACTGAAGCTTTCTTT	TRBV5-6	few	TRBJ1-1	TRBD1
CASSFAERLGNEQFF	TGTGCCAGCAGCTTCGCGGAGAGGTTGGGCAATGAGCAGTTCTTC	TRBV6-5	-	TRBJ2-1	-